This T cell receptor beta chain is drawn from a study of blood T cell repertoires in COVID-19. This CDR3 is built from 14 residues. The germline V gene encodes CDR1 LNHDA and CDR2 SQIVND (reference sequence). Between the trimmed V and J ends, which lost 10 bases and 1 base, there was a span of 14 bases. Everyone who took part was roughly 18 to 90 years old, and they came from fewer than 25 US areas. Before being deemed recovered, Cohort 3 donors had two negative PCRs, clearance, or symptom resolution. This clone appeared a few times. Source study methods: Amplification of reference gene primers provided the estimated nucleated cell counts. Measured with immunoSEQ multiplex PCR; TCRdb has only the in-frame clones, and not every one. Clonal size and the V and J genes are those of that table, whereas D and trimming came from the DNA. The sample holds 250,000 to 400,000 clones; approximately 91% are singletons and the top ten take about 5.2%.

J is TRBJ1-5 and V is TRBV19; no clear D. The sequence was obtained from a man aged 55 to 70 who had recovered from COVID-19. The sequencing sample was made of PBMCs or T cells enriched from blood (not recorded which). The CDR3, as DNA: TGTGCCACCGCCCGCCGGGGAAGCAATCAGCCCCAGCATTTT. It encodes CATARRGSNQPQHF.